This TCR beta chain was retrieved from a study of blood T cell repertoires in COVID-19 (dated by TCRdb to 2020 to 2022). Regarding the research as a whole: Samples covering the acute and convalescent phases of COVID-19 were provided by collaborators in the United States, Italy and Spain. HLA class I and class II types, where available, came from metadata supplied by the sample provider rather than from assay-based typing. Nearly every sample came with metadata listing a de-identified subject ID, COVID-19 status, age in years and sex. Subjects who had been exposed to COVID-19, were actively infected with it, or had recovered from it provided the deeply sampled blood TCRbeta repertoires that made up the dataset. The material from the prospective study consisted of cDNA or gDNA derived from T cells, B-cell-depleted T cells, or PBMCs. The repertoires were made available in a free public database intended to serve as a resource for research on the immune response to SARS-CoV-2. The samples were drawn from the first 160 participants of the ongoing ImmuneRACE study and from 1,254 subjects provided by 6 global collaborators.

A note on this clone: Its specific antigen is unknown. Nothing much larger sits one base from this clone, and base qualities are not available.

Summary of the overall study and its limitations: How much clinical and demographic metadata was included differed by source and by participant, and the metadata was provided uncurated.

V is trimmed back by 5 bases and J by 4 bases, and the junction contains 12 bases that no gene match accounts for. The germline V gene supplies CDR1 SGHAT and CDR2 FQNNGV. Counted from cysteine to phenylalanine, this CDR3 has 17 amino acids. Only CDR3 DNA remains: 51 bases, in frame from the first base. The collaborating institutions used their own protocols to collect whole blood in K2EDTA tubes. For TCRbeta analysis, collaborators shipped samples in one of three forms: frozen whole blood, isolated PBMCs, or DNA extracted from either of those sample types. TCRbeta CDR3 regions were amplified from genomic DNA using the immunoSEQ Assay, a bias-controlled multiplex PCR. The paper's data handling went like this. Within the assay, amplification of reference gene primers was used to estimate how many nucleated cells each sample contained. To quantify the absolute abundance of each unique TCRbeta CDR3 rearrangement, sequence reads were collapsed and filtered. Productive Simpson clonality was computed per sample as the square root of Simpson's diversity index over productive rearrangements. TCRdb stores this immuneACCESS table with in-frame sequences only. Part of the clones is absent; in the studies checked, under half of the shortfall reflects unresolved V genes, and no reason is known for the rest. For V, J and clone size, that table is used; D and trimming come from the DNA. Within this sample are around 190,000 clones, with roughly 80% of them counted one time only. Of the sample, around 12% falls within the top ten clones.

Sequencing was carried out using peripheral blood. Recombination connected TRBV11-2 to TRBJ2-7; TRBD1 lines up with 12 middle nucleotides. This TCR derives from a woman aged 50 to 65 with acute or convalescent COVID-19. The CDR3 protein is CASSGGVPGQGAYEQYF. The DNA sequence is given as TGTGCCAGCAGCGGAGGGGTCCCGGGACAGGGGGCTTACGAGCAGTACTTC.